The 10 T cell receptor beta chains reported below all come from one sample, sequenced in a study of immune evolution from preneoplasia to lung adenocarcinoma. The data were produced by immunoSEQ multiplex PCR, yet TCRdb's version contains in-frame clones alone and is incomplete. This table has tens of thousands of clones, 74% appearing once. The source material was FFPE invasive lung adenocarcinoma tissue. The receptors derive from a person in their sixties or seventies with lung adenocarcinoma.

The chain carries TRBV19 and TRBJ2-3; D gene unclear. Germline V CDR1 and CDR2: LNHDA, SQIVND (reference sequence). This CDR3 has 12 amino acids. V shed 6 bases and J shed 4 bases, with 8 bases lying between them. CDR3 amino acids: CASSGWADTQYF. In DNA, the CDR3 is TGTGCCAGTAGCGGGTGGGCAGATACGCAGTATTTT.

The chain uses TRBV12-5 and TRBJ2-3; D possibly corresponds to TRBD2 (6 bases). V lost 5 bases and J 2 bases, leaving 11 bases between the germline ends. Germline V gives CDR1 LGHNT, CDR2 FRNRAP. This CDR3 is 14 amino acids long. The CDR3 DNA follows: TGTGCTAGTGGTCGGGACTCTCACACAGATACGCAGTATTTT. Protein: CASGRDSHTDTQYF.

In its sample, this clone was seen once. CDR3 DNA: TGTGCCAGCAGTTCCGATTCCTACGAGCAGTACTTC. Protein sequence: CASSSDSYEQYF. V and J are TRBV6-1 and TRBJ2-7; no definite D call. The CDR3 has 12 amino acids. V dropped 5 bases and J dropped 1 base, with 6 bases sitting between them. Germline-derived CDR1 and CDR2 are MNHNS and SASEGT.

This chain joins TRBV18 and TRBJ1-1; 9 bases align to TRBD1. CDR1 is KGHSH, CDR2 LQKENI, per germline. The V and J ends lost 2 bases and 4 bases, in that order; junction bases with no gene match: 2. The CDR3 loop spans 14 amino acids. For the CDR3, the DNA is TGTGCCAGCTCACCAGGACAGGGGTCCACTGAAGCTTTCTTT. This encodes CASSPGQGSTEAFF.

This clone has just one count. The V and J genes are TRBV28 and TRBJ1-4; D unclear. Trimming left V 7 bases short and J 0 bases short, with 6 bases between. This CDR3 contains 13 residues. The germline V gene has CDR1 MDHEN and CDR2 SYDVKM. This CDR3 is CASISPTNEKLFF. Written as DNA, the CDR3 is TGTGCCAGCATCTCCCCAACTAATGAAAAACTGTTTTTT.

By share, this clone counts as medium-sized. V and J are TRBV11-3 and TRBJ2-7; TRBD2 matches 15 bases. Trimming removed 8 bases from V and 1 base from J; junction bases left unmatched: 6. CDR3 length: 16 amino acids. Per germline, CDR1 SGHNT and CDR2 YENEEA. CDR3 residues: CASGPGTSGRSYEQYF. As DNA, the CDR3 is TGTGCCAGCGGACCCGGGACTAGCGGGAGGTCCTACGAGCAGTACTTC.

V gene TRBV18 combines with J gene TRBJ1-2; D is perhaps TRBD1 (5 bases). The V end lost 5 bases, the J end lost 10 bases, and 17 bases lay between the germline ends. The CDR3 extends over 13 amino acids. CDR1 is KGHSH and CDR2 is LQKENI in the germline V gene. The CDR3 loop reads CASSEGQLLDYTF. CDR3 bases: TGTGCCAGCTCAGAGGGGCAGCTACTCGACTACACCTTC. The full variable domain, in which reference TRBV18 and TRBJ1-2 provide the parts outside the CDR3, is NAGVMQNPRHLVRRRGQEARLRCSPMKGHSHVYWYRQLPEEGLKFMVYLQKENIIDESGMPKERFSAEFPKEGPSILRIQQVVRGDSAAYFCASSEGQLLDYTFGSGTRLTVV.

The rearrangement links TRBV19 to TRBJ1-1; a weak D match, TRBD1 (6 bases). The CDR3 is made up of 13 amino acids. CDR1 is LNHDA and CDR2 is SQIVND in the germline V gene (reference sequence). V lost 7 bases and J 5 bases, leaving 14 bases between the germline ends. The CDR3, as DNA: TGTGCCAGTAATAAACACAGGGATACTGAAGCTTTCTTT. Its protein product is CASNKHRDTEAFF.

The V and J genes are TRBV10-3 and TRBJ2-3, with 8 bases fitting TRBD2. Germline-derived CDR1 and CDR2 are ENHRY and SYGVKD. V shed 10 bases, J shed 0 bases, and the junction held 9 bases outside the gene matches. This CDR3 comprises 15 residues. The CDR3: CATSQRTSSTDTQYF. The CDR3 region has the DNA TGTGCCACAAGTCAACGGACTAGCAGCACAGATACGCAGTATTTT.

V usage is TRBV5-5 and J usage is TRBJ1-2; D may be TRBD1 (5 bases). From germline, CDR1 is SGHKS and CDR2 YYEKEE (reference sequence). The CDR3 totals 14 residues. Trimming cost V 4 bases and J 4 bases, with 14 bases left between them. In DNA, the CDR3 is TGTGCCAGCAGCCCGGAAGCTGGGGGCTATGGCTACACCTTC. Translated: CASSPEAGGYGYTF.